Sequencing of this T cell receptor (beta chain) was carried out in a study of cytomegalovirus exposure and HLA in healthy donors. Study results and limitations: In a later analysis, at a false discovery rate of 0.05, about 15,000 TCR beta sequences were associated with HLA alleles.

Trimming stripped 6 bases from V and 4 bases from J, with 12 bases between. The CDR3 is made up of 14 amino acids. The V gene's germline CDR1 is LNHDA and CDR2 SQIVND (reference sequence). A remark on this clone: What it recognizes is unknown.

PCR involved 60 Vbeta and 13 Jbeta primers. This table comes from immunoSEQ multiplex PCR, and its TCRdb copy is limited to in-frame clones, with some not included. The profile shows approximately 140,000 clones, over 60% of them singletons. The rearrangement uses TRBV19 and TRBJ2-2, with D perhaps matching TRBD2 (5 bases). The sequenced sample was PBMCs. The receptor was isolated from a woman aged 60 to 75 in good health and CMV-seronegative. The CDR3 DNA is TGTGCCAGTAGCCCTACTAGATTCACCGGGGAGCTGTTTTTT. This encodes CASSPTRFTGELFF.